The 3 T cell receptor beta chains below come from one sample, sequenced in a study of blood T cell repertoires in COVID-19. Method: immunoSEQ multiplex PCR; TCRdb's copy keeps in-frame clones and lacks some. Of 140,000 to 150,000 clones in the sample, approximately 86% were seen once. The specimen sequenced was peripheral blood. These receptors were obtained from a woman aged 40 to 50 with active or convalescent COVID-19.

This clone was counted once. This sequence joins TRBV5-1 and TRBJ2-2; D may be TRBD1 (6 bases). Germline CDR1 is SGHRS and CDR2 is YFSETQ. V was clipped by 3 bases and J by 8 bases, with 14 bases between them. The CDR3 spans 14 residues. The CDR3 bases are TGCGCCAGCAGCTCGACAGGAGCGATGGGGGAGCTGTTTTTT. As protein: CASSSTGAMGELFF.

This clone appeared once. This chain uses TRBV5-1 with TRBJ2-3; TRBD1 matches 7 bases. The CDR3 has 17 residues. Germline CDR1 and CDR2: SGHRS and YFSETQ. J was trimmed by 3 bases and V by 4 bases; bases with no gene match: 14. Here the CDR3 reads CASSPLTTGWGTDTQYF. CDR3 DNA sequence: TGCGCCAGCAGCCCTTTGACGACAGGGTGGGGGACAGATACGCAGTATTTT.

The chain is built from TRBV11-2 and TRBJ2-2, with TRBD1 matching 8 bases. J gave up 9 bases and V 0 bases, and 3 bases lay outside the gene matches. CDR3 length: 14 amino acids. CDR1 SGHAT and CDR2 FQNNGV come from the germline V gene. CDR3 amino acids: CASSLEAGGRELFF. The CDR3 nucleotides are TGTGCCAGCAGCTTAGAGGCAGGGGGCCGGGAGCTGTTTTTT.